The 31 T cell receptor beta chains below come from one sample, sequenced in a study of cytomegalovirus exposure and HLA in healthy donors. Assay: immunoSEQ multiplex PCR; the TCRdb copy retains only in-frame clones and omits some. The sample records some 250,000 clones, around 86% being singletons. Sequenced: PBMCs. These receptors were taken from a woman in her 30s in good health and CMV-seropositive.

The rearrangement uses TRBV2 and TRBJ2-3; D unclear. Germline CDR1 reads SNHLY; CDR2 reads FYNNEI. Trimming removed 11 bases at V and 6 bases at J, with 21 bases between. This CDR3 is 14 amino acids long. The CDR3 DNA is TGTGCCCACCGATGGCTCGCTTCTTCCGATACGCAGTATTTT. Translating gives CAHRWLASSDTQYF.

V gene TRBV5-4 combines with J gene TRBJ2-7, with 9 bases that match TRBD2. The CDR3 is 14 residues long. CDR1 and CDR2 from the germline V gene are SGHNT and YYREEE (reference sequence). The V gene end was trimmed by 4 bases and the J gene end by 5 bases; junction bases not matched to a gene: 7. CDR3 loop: CASSPRRGGDEQYF. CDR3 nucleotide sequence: TGTGCCAGCAGCCCCAGGCGGGGGGGGGACGAGCAGTACTTC.

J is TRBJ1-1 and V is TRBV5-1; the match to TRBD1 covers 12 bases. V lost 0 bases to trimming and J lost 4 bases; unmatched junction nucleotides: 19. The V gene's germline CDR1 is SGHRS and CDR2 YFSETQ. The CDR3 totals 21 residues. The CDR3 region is CASSLAVVPGQGAMAGTEAFF. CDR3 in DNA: TGCGCCAGCAGCTTGGCCGTCGTCCCGGGACAGGGGGCAATGGCGGGCACTGAAGCTTTCTTT.

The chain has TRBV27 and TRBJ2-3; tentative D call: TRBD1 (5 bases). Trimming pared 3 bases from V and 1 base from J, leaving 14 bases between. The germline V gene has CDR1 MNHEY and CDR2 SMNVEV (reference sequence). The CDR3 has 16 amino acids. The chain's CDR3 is CASSFFSQGGTDTQYF. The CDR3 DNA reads TGTGCCAGCAGTTTTTTTTCCCAGGGCGGCACAGATACGCAGTATTTT.

The CDR3 coding sequence is TGTGCCAGCAGCCAAGATCTCCTCGTAGCGCAGAGCTCCTACGAGCAGTACTTC. Translating it yields CASSQDLLVAQSSYEQYF. This chain uses TRBV4-2 with TRBJ2-7, with D maybe TRBD2 (5 bases). In germline, CDR1 is LGHNA, CDR2 YNFKEQ. The CDR3 sequence is 18 residues long. Trimming shortened V by 0 bases and J by 0 bases, and 18 bases separated the two germline ends.

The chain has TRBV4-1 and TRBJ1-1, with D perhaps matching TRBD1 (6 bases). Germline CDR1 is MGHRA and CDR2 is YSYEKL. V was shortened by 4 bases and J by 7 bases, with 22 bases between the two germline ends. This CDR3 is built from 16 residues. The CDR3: CASSPSTGTDFSEAFF. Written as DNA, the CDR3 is TGCGCCAGCAGCCCAAGTACAGGGACCGACTTTAGTGAAGCTTTCTTT.

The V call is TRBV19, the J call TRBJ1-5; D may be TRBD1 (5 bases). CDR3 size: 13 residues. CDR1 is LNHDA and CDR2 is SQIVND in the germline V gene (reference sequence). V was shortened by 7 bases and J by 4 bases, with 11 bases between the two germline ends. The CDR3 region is CASKRDSNQPQHF. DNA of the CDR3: TGTGCCAGTAAACGGGACTCTAATCAGCCCCAGCATTTT.

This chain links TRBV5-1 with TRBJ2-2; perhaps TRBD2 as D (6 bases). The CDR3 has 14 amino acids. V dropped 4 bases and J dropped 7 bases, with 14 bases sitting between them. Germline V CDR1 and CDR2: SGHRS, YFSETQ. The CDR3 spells CASSPWEAGGELFF. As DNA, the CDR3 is TGCGCCAGCAGCCCCTGGGAGGCCGGCGGGGAGCTGTTTTTT.

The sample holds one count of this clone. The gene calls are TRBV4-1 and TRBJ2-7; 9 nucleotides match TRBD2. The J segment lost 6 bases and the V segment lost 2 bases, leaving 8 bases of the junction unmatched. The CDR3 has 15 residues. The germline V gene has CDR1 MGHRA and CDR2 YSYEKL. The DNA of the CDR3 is TGCGCCAGCAGCCAAAGACGGGCTAGCGGGATCGAGCAGTACTTC. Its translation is CASSQRRASGIEQYF.

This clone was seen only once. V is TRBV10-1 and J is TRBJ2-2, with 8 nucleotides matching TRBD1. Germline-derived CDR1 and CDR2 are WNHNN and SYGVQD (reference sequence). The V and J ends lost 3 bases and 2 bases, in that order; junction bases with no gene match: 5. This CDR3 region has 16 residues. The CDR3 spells CASSDFGQGNTGELFF. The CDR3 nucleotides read TGCGCCAGCAGTGATTTTGGACAGGGAAACACCGGGGAGCTGTTTTTT.

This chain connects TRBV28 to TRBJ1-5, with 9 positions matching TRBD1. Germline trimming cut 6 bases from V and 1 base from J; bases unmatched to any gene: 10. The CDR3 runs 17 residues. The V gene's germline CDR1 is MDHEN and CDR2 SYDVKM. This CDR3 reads CASRRDRVVMSNQPQHF. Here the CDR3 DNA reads TGTGCCAGCAGGCGGGACAGGGTAGTTATGAGCAATCAGCCCCAGCATTTT.

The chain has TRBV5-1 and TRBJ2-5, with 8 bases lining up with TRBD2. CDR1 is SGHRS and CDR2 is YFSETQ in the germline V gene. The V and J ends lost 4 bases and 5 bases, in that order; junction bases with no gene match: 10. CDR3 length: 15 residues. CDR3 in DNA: TGCGCCAGCAGCCTTATAGCGGGATCTGGCGAGACCCAGTACTTC. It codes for CASSLIAGSGETQYF.

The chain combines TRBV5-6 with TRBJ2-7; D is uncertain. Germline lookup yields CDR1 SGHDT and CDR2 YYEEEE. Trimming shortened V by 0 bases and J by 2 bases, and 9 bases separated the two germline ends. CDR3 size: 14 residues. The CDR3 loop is CASSLVQPPYEQYF. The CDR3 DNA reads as TGTGCCAGCAGCTTGGTACAGCCACCCTACGAGCAGTACTTC.

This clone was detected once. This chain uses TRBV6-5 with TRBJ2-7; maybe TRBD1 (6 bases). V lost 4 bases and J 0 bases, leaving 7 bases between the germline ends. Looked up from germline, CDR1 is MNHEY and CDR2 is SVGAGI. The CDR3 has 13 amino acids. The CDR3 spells CASSLGGSYEQYF. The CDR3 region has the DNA TGTGCCAGCAGTTTAGGGGGCTCCTACGAGCAGTACTTC.

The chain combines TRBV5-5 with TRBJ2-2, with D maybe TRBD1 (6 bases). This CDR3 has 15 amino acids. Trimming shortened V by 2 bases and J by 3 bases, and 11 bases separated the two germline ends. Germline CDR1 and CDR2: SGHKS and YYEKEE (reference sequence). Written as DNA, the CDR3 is TGTGCCAGCAGCTTATGGACAGAATACACCGGGGAGCTGTTTTTT. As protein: CASSLWTEYTGELFF.

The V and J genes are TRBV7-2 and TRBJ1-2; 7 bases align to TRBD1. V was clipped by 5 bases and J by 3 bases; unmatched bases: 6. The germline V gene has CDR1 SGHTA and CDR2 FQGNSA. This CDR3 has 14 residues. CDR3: CASSTTGIYYGYTF. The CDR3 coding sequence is TGTGCCAGCAGCACGACAGGGATCTACTATGGCTACACCTTC.

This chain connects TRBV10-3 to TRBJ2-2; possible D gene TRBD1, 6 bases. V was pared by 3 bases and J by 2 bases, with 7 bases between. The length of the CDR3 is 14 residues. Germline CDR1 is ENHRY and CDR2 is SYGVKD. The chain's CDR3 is CAISDRGNTGELFF. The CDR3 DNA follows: TGTGCCATCAGTGACAGGGGAAACACCGGGGAGCTGTTTTTT.

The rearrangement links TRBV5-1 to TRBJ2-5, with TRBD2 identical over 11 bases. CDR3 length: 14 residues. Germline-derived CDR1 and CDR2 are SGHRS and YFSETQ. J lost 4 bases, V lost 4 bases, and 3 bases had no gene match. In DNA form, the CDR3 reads TGCGCCAGCAGCGCTCTAGCGGGAGGAGAGACCCAGTACTTC. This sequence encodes CASSALAGGETQYF.

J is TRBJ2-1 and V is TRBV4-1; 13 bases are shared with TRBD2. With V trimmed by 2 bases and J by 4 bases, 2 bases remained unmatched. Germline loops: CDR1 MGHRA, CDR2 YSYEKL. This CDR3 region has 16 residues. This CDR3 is CASSQPGLAGYNEQFF. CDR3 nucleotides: TGCGCCAGCAGCCAACCGGGACTAGCGGGATACAATGAGCAGTTCTTC.

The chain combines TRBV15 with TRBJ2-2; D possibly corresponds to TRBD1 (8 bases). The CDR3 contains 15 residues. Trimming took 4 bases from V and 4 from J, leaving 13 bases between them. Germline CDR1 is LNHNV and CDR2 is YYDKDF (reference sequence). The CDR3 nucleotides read TGTGCCACCAGCACTCACAGGGGGGGCACCGGGGAGCTGTTTTTT. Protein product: CATSTHRGGTGELFF.

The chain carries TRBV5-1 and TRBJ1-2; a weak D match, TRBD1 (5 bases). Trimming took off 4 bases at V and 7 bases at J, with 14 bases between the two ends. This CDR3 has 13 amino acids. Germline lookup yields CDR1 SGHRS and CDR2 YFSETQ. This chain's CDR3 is CASSANSQVGYTF. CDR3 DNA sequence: TGCGCCAGCAGCGCTAACTCACAGGTTGGCTACACCTTC.

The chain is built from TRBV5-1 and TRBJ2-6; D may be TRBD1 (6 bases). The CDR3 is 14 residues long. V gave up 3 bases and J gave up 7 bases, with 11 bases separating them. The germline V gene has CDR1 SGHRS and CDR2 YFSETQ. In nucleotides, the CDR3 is TGCGCCAGCAGCTCAACAGGGCTAGCCAACGTCCTGACTTTC. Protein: CASSSTGLANVLTF.

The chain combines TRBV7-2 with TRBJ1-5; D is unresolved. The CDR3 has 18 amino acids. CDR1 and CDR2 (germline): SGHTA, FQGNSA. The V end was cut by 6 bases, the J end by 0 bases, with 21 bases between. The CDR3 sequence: CASSSTAPGPNSNQPQHF. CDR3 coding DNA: TGTGCCAGCAGTAGCACCGCCCCTGGTCCTAATAGCAATCAGCCCCAGCATTTT.

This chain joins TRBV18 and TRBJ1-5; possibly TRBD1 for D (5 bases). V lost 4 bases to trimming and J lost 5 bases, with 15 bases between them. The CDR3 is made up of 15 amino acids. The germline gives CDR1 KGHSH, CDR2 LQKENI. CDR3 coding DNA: TGTGCCAGCTCACTCCAGGGAATGGATCATCAGCCCCAGCATTTT. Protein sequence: CASSLQGMDHQPQHF.

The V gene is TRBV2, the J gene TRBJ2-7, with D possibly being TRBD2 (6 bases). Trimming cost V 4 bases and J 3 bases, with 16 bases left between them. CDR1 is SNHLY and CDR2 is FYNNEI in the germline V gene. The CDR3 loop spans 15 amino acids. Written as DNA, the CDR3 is TGTGCCAGCAGTGCCGAACTAGCTACCAACTACGAGCAGTACTTC. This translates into CASSAELATNYEQYF.

In DNA form, the CDR3 reads TGTGCCAGTAGTAGCGGGGAACTCTACGAGCAGTACTTC. This sequence encodes CASSSGELYEQYF. The chain has TRBV19 and TRBJ2-7; tentatively, D is TRBD2 (6 bases). Trimming removed 4 bases from V and 3 bases from J, with 10 bases in between. Germline V gene data show CDR1 as LNHDA and CDR2 as SQIVND (reference sequence). This CDR3 comprises 13 residues.

CDR3 in DNA: TGTGCCAGCAGCTTGGTGGGAGGCGGTCAGCCCCAGCATTTT. Translation gives CASSLVGGGQPQHF. This sequence joins TRBV5-8 and TRBJ1-5; D not resolved. Germline assignment: CDR1 SGHTS and CDR2 YDEGEE. Trimming left V 0 bases short and J 6 bases short, with 10 bases between. The length of the CDR3 is 14 residues.

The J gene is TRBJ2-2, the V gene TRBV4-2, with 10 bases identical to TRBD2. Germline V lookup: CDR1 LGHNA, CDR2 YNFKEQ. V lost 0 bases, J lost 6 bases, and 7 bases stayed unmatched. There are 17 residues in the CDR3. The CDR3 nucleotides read TGTGCCAGCAGCCAAGATCCCAGCGGGAGGGCCGCCGGGGAGCTGTTTTTT. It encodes CASSQDPSGRAAGELFF.

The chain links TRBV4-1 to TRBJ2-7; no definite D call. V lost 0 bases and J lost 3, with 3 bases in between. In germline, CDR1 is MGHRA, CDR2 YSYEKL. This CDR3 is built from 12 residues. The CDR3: CASSQDGYEQYF. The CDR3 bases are TGCGCCAGCAGCCAAGACGGCTACGAGCAGTACTTC.

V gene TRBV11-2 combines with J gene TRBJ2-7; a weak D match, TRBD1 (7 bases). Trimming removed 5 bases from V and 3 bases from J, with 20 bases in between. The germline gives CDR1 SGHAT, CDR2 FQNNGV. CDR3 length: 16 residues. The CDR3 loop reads CASSDKPRQGGYEQYF. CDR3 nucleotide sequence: TGTGCCAGCAGCGACAAACCCCGGCAGGGGGGCTACGAGCAGTACTTC.

The CDR3 DNA reads as TGCGCCAGCCACAGGGATGACAGCTATGGCTACACCTTC. This codes for CASHRDDSYGYTF. The chain carries TRBV5-1 and TRBJ1-2; weak D call: TRBD1 (6 bases). The CDR3 consists of 13 residues. Germline-derived CDR1 and CDR2 are SGHRS and YFSETQ. Trimming pared 7 bases from V and 4 bases from J, leaving 14 bases between.